Included here is one T cell receptor beta chain sequence, with context. Antigen specificity is unknown. Per the germline V gene, CDR1 is DFQATT and CDR2 is SNEGSKA (reference sequence). J gave up 5 bases and V 0 bases, and 7 bases lay outside the gene matches. This CDR3 is 15 amino acids long. TCRdb reanalysed the 5' RACE reads using MiXCR and keeps one entry per CDR3 protein. Among some 160,000 distinct CDR3 sequences listed, over 10% were seen once. The data were obtained in a study of T-cell memory formation after mild COVID-19. As for the study in general: For the most part, TCR clusters were specific to one donor. Findings of the study overall: A balance of CD4 and CD8 characterized clones contracting day 15 to 85, whereas later expanders leaned CD4+. Confirmation of SARS-CoV-2 specificity was lacking for second-wave clones peaking day 37. Most CD4+ clones that shrank were in CM and EM, while CD8+ ones turned up in EMRA.

The J gene is TRBJ2-5, the V gene TRBV20-1, with 9 bases matching TRBD2. The sequencing sample was made of PBMCs or a T cell subset sorted from them (not recorded which). This receptor was obtained from a man between 18 and 29 years old who had mild COVID-19 (a few samples of this study predate the infection). Cell type and time point are not known. The CDR3 sequence: CSARDPSGVGETQYF. The CDR3, as DNA: TGCAGTGCTAGAGATCCTAGCGGGGTTGGGGAGACCCAGTACTTC.